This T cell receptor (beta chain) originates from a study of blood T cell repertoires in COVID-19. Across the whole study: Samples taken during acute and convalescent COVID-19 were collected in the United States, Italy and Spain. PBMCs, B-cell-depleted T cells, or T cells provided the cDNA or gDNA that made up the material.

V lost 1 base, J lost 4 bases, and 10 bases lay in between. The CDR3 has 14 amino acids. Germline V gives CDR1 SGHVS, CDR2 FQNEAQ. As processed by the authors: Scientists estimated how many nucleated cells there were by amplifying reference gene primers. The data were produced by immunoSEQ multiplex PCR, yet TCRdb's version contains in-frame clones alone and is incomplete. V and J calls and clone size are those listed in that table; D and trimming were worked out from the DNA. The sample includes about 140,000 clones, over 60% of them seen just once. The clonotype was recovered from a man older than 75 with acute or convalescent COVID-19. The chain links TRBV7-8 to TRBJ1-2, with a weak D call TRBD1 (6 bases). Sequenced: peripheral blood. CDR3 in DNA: TGTGCCAGCAGCTTAGGACAGGCTGGCTATGGCTACACCTTC. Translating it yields CASSLGQAGYGYTF.